This T cell receptor beta chain was obtained from a study of blood T cell repertoires in COVID-19. Turning to the study itself: COVID-19 samples collected from the United States, Italy and Spain covered acute and convalescent phases. PBMCs, B-cell-depleted T cells, or T cells provided the cDNA or gDNA that made up the material.

This CDR3 has 13 amino acids. Trimming pared 1 base from V and 2 bases from J, leaving 6 bases between. CDR1 and CDR2 (germline): SEHNR, FQNEAQ (reference sequence). As handled by the study authors: Quantification of nucleated cells was approximated via reference gene primer amplification. Using immunoSEQ multiplex PCR, the repertoire was profiled, and TCRdb retains in-frame clones only, with some absent. Clonal size and the V and J genes are those of that table, whereas D and trimming came from the DNA. Of about 210,000 clones listed, around nine tenths are singletons. The chain combines TRBV7-9 with TRBJ2-7; D remains unclear. This receptor was identified in a man aged 40-50 years with acute or convalescent COVID-19. Sequenced sample: peripheral blood. The CDR3 DNA sequence: TGTGCCAGCAGCTTAGGAGAGACCTACGAGCAGTACTTC. It encodes CASSLGETYEQYF. The full variable domain, rest sourced from reference TRBV7-9 and TRBJ2-7, is DTGVSQNPRHKITKRGQNVTFRCDPISEHNRLYWYRQTLGQGPEFLTYFQNEAQLEKSRLLSDRFSAERPKGSFSTLEIQRTEQGDSAMYLCASSLGETYEQYFGPGTRLTVT.